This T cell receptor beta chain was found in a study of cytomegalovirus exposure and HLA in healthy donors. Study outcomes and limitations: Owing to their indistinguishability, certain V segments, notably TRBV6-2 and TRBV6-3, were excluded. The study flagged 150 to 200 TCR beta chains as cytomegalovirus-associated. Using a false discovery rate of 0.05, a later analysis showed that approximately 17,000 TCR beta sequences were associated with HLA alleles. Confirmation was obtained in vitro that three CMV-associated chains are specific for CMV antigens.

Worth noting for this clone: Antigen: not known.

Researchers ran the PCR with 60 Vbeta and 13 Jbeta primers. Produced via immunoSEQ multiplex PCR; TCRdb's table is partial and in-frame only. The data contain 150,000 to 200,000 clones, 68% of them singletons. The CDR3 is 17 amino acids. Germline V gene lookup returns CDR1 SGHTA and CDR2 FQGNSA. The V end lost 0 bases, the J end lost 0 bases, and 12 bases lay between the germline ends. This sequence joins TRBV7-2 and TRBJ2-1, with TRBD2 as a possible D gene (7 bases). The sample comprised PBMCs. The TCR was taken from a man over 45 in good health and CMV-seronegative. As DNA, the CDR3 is TGTGCCAGCAGCTTAGCTCCAAGGGGGGGCTCCTACAATGAGCAGTTCTTC. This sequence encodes CASSLAPRGGSYNEQFF.